The following is a T cell receptor (beta chain) sequence with its context. Its cognate antigen is unknown. This record comes from a study of shared clonotypes between healthy human individuals. The wider study: Per donor, three plates held CD4 naive cells, three held CD4 memory, two held CD8 naive and one held CD8 memory.

Germline trimming cut 4 bases from V and 5 bases from J; bases unmatched to any gene: 9. The germline V gene has CDR1 SNHLY and CDR2 FYNNEI. This CDR3 is built from 15 residues. The genomic DNA of each subset was split evenly across several immunoSEQ plates. The protocol was immunoSEQ multiplex PCR, while the TCRdb copy is restricted to in-frame clones and leaves out a portion. The sample consists of approximately 2.4 million clones, approximately 94% of them appearing once. Study-level results: The authors expected sequencing depth to affect clonotype sharing among donors.

J is TRBJ2-5 and V is TRBV2; TRBD2 matches 8 bases. Sequencing used naive CD4+ T cells sorted from blood. Subset indicated: CD45RA+ positively selected. The clonotype was recovered from a man aged 18 to 30 in good health. The CDR3 sequence: CASSALKAGAETQYF. The CDR3 bases are TGTGCCAGCAGTGCCCTTAAAGCGGGGGCGGAGACCCAGTACTTC.